This section outlines one TCR beta chain sequence together with its context. The antigen remains unidentified. Random-hexamer reverse transcription was applied to roughly 0.5 to 1 ug RNA. TCRdb independently ran MiXCR on the immunoSEQ multiplex PCR reads; one entry per CDR3 protein. The sample has approximately 160,000 distinct CDR3 sequences; under 95% are singletons. This entry belongs to a study of CD8 T cells in Susac syndrome. The CDR3 has 15 residues. CDR1 and CDR2 (germline): SGHTA, FQGNSA. The trim removed 2 bases at V and 7 bases at J, leaving 3 bases unmatched. Points from the study as a whole: It was acknowledged in the study that its TCR sequencing and HLA analysis involved a relatively small number of individuals.

This sequence joins TRBV7-2 and TRBJ2-2; 11 positions agree with TRBD1. What was sequenced was CD4+ T cells from PBMCs. This receptor was obtained from a human donor with multiple sclerosis. In DNA form, the CDR3 reads TGTGCCAGCAGCTTAAGGACAGGGGGCCTCGGGGAGCTGTTTTTT. Translation gives CASSLRTGGLGELFF.